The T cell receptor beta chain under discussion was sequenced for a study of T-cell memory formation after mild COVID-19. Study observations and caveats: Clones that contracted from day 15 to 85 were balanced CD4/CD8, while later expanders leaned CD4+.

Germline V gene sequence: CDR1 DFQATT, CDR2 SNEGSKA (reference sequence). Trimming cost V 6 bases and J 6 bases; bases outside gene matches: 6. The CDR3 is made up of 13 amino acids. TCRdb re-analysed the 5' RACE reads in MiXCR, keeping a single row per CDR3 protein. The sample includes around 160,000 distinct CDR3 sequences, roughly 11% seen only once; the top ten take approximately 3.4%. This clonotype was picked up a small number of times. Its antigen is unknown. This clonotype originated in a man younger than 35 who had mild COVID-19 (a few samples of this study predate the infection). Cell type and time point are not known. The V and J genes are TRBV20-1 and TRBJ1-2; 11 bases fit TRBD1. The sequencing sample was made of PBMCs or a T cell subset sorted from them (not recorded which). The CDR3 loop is CSARTGGGHGYTF. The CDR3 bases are TGCAGTGCGAGGACAGGGGGCGGGCATGGCTACACCTTC.